The subject of this entry is one T cell receptor (beta chain). The antigen it binds to is not known. The input lacks base qualities; no much larger clone sits a single base away. These data belong to a study of shared clonotypes between healthy human individuals (dated by TCRdb to 2018 to 2021). General notes on the study: The cohort comprised a couple of women and a few men aged 18 to 49 years. For each donor, CD4 naive and CD4 memory were each run on three plates, CD8 naive on two plates, and CD8 memory on one plate. To estimate repertoire size and how much clonotype sharing occurs between individuals, the study deeply sequenced the blood TCR repertoires of several healthy adults. To increase sequencing depth and limit assay-specific biases, TCR repertoire library preparation and sequencing were carried out by different laboratories using diverse techniques. Leukapheresis yielded between about 0.9 and 9 billion PBMCs per donor. Paper-wide results and their limitations: Naive subsets generally had larger estimated clonotype richness than memory subsets did. Only blood was sampled, and tissue TCR repertoires likely differ from those in blood. Even with the large sequencing depth, rarefaction of the sorted-subset datasets indicated that sequencing was incomplete. Based on pairwise subsampling, the degree of clonotype sharing among donors was expected to be affected by sequencing depth. Clonotypes shared by all four sorted-subset donors showed higher generation probabilities than non-shared clonotypes. Because the study included only a small number of donors, the genetic and exposure-history diversity represented was limited. Across four donors, approximately 4.9% of naive CD4, approximately 4% of naive CD8, 2.3% of memory CD4, and 0.3% to 0.45% of memory CD8 clonotypes were shared.

The donors were healthy, HIV-negative adults with no recently reported acute infections or vaccinations. Every donor was a Caucasian adult residing in Nashville, Tennessee, USA. CD4+ T cells were enriched by magnetic negative selection; naive cells were then positively selected on CD45RA, and the negative fraction formed the memory subset. Blood was obtained by leukapheresis, after which PBMCs were separated by Ficoll-Histopaque density gradient centrifugation and cryopreserved in liquid nitrogen vapor phase. Analytical flow cytometry was used to check the purity and quantity of each magnetically sorted T cell population. Genomic DNA was isolated from each sorted fraction and quantified by UV absorbance on a Nanodrop 2000c. Using the deep immunoSEQ assay, TCR CDR3 regions were amplified from genomic DNA by multiplex PCR. Genomic DNA extracted from each cell subset was distributed evenly over all wells of several immunoSEQ 96-well plates, and each plate served as one replicate. Each replicate PCR for sorted subsets received roughly 0.2 ug genomic DNA, equal to about 30,000 T cell genomes. Purified libraries were measured with a Qubit 3.0 fluorometer, size-checked on a Bioanalyzer 2100, and measured again with the KAPA Library Quantification kit. Each immunoSEQ 96-well plate was sequenced on its own single-read 150-cycle Illumina NextSeq 550 flow cell. The study's processing was this. Because the immunoSEQ output included only junctional sequences and no quality scores, the filtering could not be the same as the filtering used for full-length reads. Sequences were annotated with PyIR, a Python wrapper for IgBLAST v1.9, using IMGT germline references to assign V/J genes and CDR3. Reads were filtered out if the reads had weak V/J assignments (E-value above 1e-6), no CDR3, stop codons, out-of-frame junctions, or ambiguous translated residues. V3J clonotypes were defined as sequences sharing an identical inferred V gene, J gene, and CDR3 amino acid sequence. Percentage overlap between repertoires was calculated by dividing the number of shared unique clonotypes by the size of the smaller repertoire. Repertoire richness was assessed with RTK rarefaction, the Chao1 estimator, and Recon v2.1 estimates of unobserved clonotypes. For all TCRbeta clonotypes obtained by the gDNA method from a few donors, generation probabilities were computed with OLGA. The clones in this table, taken by TCRdb from immuneACCESS, are in-frame only. Not every clone is retained; where verified, under half of the shortfall comes from an unresolved V gene, and the cause of the rest is unknown. Clone size and V and J calls were adopted from that table, with D and trimming inferred from the DNA. Recorded for this sample are around 990,000 clones; 60% to 80% of them occurred a single time. The top ten constitute 0.89% of the sample.

After removal of 3 bases from V and 7 bases from J, the junction retains 5 bases not matched to a gene. As encoded in the germline V gene, CDR1 is SGHTA while CDR2 is FQGNSA. The cysteine opens and the phenylalanine closes a CDR3 of 14 amino acids. The read is trimmed to its CDR3 DNA, 42 bases read in frame from base 1. The chain links TRBV7-2 with TRBJ1-5, and TRBD1 matches 8 of the central bases. Sequenced material: memory CD4+ T cells from PBMCs. What the cell subset or site label conveys for this sample: CD45RA-negative fraction. The receptor comes from a man aged 18 to 30 in good health. Some clones in this sample may be carry-over from other donors' samples. The nucleotide sequence is given as TGTGCCAGCAGCTTTCAGGGGGCTGACCAGCCCCAGCATTTT. Translated, it reads CASSFQGADQPQHF.